The 24 T cell receptor beta chains presented below share a single source sample, sequenced in a study of T cell repertoires in cytomegalovirus infection. TCRdb analysed the reads with MiXCR anew, one entry per CDR3 protein. The sample lists about 310,000 distinct CDR3 sequences, about 17% occurring once. The sample taken for sequencing was PBMCs. The receptors shown here come from a human donor in good health (CMV status not recorded). Some clones in this sample may be carry-over from other donors' samples.

The V and J genes are TRBV20-1 and TRBJ2-5; possible D gene TRBD1, 6 bases. Trimming shortened V by 0 bases and J by 1 base, and 15 bases separated the two germline ends. Germline CDR1 reads DFQATT; CDR2 reads SNEGSKA (reference sequence). There are 16 residues in the CDR3. CDR3 in DNA: TGCAGTGCTAGAGAAAGAAGGGGGACCTCCCAAGAGACCCAGTACTTC. Encoded protein: CSARERRGTSQETQYF.

Ten or more counts support this clonotype. This chain links TRBV7-2 with TRBJ1-4, with TRBD1 matching over 7 bases. Germline V gene lookup returns CDR1 SGHTA and CDR2 FQGNSA. The CDR3 contains 15 residues. V was pared by 4 bases and J by 8 bases, with 10 bases of the junction left unmatched. The CDR3 here is CASSSQAGGREKLFF. CDR3 coding DNA: TGTGCCAGCAGCTCCCAGGCAGGGGGTAGGGAAAAACTGTTTTTT. The complete variable domain, with remaining parts taken from reference TRBV7-2 and TRBJ1-4, reads GAGVSQSPSNKVTEKGKDVELRCDPISGHTALYWYRQSLGQGLEFLIYFQGNSAPDKSGLPSDRFSAERTGGSVSTLTIQRTQQEDSAVYLCASSSQAGGREKLFFGSGTQLSVL.

This clonotype was counted a few times. The chain is built from TRBV29-1 and TRBJ1-2; perhaps TRBD1 as D (5 bases). Germline loops: CDR1 SQVTM, CDR2 ANQGSEA. The CDR3 is 13 amino acids. V lost 4 bases, J lost 0 bases, and 9 bases lay in between. CDR3 sequence (DNA): TGCAGCGTTGCCCAGGGACCTAACTATGGCTACACCTTC. Its protein is CSVAQGPNYGYTF.

This rearrangement joins TRBV6-4 to TRBJ1-1; 9 bases are a match to TRBD1. Germline assignment: CDR1 MRHNA and CDR2 SNTAGT. The J segment lost 2 bases and the V segment lost 5 bases, leaving 3 bases of the junction unmatched. The CDR3 spans 14 residues. This CDR3 reads CASSKGQGNTEAFF. Written as DNA, the CDR3 is TGTGCCAGCAGTAAGGGACAGGGAAACACTGAAGCTTTCTTT.

Here the CDR3 DNA reads TGTGCCAGCAGTCGCACGGACACAAACTACGGGCAGCCCCAGCATTTT. It is translated as CASSRTDTNYGQPQHF. The chain couples TRBV6-6 to TRBJ1-5, with D possibly being TRBD1 (5 bases). Trimming took off 5 bases at V and 7 bases at J, with 21 bases between the two ends. The CDR3 length is 16 residues. Per germline, CDR1 MNHNY and CDR2 SVGAGI (reference sequence).

The count of this clonotype is one. The rearrangement links TRBV5-4 to TRBJ2-2, with D possibly TRBD1 on 6 matching bases. Germline V gene data show CDR1 as SGHNT and CDR2 as YYREEE (reference sequence). Trimming took 4 bases from V and 3 from J, leaving 16 bases between them. The CDR3 spans 16 residues. The CDR3 coding sequence is TGTGCCAGCAGCAAACAGGGTTGGCTGGACACCGGGGAGCTGTTTTTT. Residues: CASSKQGWLDTGELFF.

This clonotype was seen at least ten times. V is TRBV7-2 and J is TRBJ1-5; D not certain. CDR3 length: 14 amino acids. V lost 1 base to trimming and J lost 7 bases, with 11 bases between them. Germline CDR1 is SGHTA and CDR2 is FQGNSA. The CDR3 region has the DNA TGTGCCAGCAGCTTAGGGGCGTTGCGCCAGCCCCAGCATTTT. It yields the protein CASSLGALRQPQHF.

The sample holds many counts of this clonotype. The rearrangement links TRBV6-5 to TRBJ2-2; 12 nucleotides align to TRBD1. This CDR3 has 18 residues. J lost 6 bases, V lost 1 base, and 9 bases had no gene match. The germline CDR1 and CDR2 sequences are MNHEY and SVGAGI. The CDR3 protein is CASSYFSGGQGASGELFF. The DNA for the CDR3 is TGTGCCAGCAGTTACTTTTCGGGGGGACAGGGGGCCTCCGGGGAGCTGTTTTTT.

This clonotype was observed a handful of times. The V call is TRBV5-1, the J call TRBJ1-2; D uncertain. CDR1 and CDR2 (germline): SGHRS, YFSETQ. The CDR3 sequence is 12 residues long. The V and J ends lost 4 bases and 5 bases respectively, with 9 bases between them. The CDR3: CASSKDGYGYTF. The CDR3 nucleotides read TGCGCCAGCAGCAAGGACGGATATGGCTACACCTTC.

As for this clonotype: One end of the junction fails to match germline, which may point to a read error. The chain carries TRBV5-1 and TRBJ2-1; D perhaps matches TRBD1 (5 bases). The CDR3 is made up of 13 amino acids. Germline V gene lookup returns CDR1 SGHRS and CDR2 YFSETQ. CDR3 nucleotide sequence: TGCGCCAGCAGCTTGGCCTCAGGGAATGAGCGGTTCTTC. Amino acid sequence: CASSLASGNERFF.

This clonotype has just a few counts. V and J are TRBV7-9 and TRBJ2-1; weak D call: TRBD2 (6 bases). CDR1 is SEHNR, CDR2 FQNEAQ, per germline (reference sequence). Trimming removed 1 base from V and 6 bases from J, with 16 bases in between. The CDR3 contains 16 residues. DNA of the CDR3: TGTGCCAGCAGCTTAGTTAGCGGAGGGATAGGCAATGAGCAGTTCTTC. This sequence encodes CASSLVSGGIGNEQFF. Full variable domain (rest looked up from reference TRBV7-9 and TRBJ2-1): DTGVSQNPRHKITKRGQNVTFRCDPISEHNRLYWYRQTLGQGPEFLTYFQNEAQLEKSRLLSDRFSAERPKGSFSTLEIQRTEQGDSAMYLCASSLVSGGIGNEQFFGPGTRLTVL.

The chain has TRBV5-4 and TRBJ1-3, with no clear D. Trimming pared 0 bases from V and 3 bases from J, leaving 13 bases between. The germline V gene encodes CDR1 SGHNT and CDR2 YYREEE (reference sequence). The CDR3 has 16 amino acids. The CDR3 DNA sequence: TGTGCCAGCAGCTTGGTGGGGTCGACGAGTGGAAACACCATATATTTT. Translating it yields CASSLVGSTSGNTIYF.

This clonotype was found many times. The V gene is TRBV7-2, the J gene TRBJ2-7; either TRBD1 or TRBD2 may supply D (5 bases each). CDR1 SGHTA and CDR2 FQGNSA come from the germline V gene. V lost 6 bases, J lost 4 bases, and 16 bases lay in between. The CDR3 is made up of 14 amino acids. The CDR3 DNA follows: TGTGCCAGCAGAATGCGTGGGGACCTTTACGAGCAGTACTTC. This translates into CASRMRGDLYEQYF.

Only a few counts were recorded for this clonotype. The chain couples TRBV3-1 to TRBJ2-1; 13 bases are a match to TRBD2. Trimming cost V 3 bases and J 12 bases; bases outside gene matches: 17. CDR1 is LGHDT and CDR2 is YNNKEL in the germline V gene (reference sequence). This CDR3 has 18 amino acids. CDR3 residues: CASSQDAQLAGGPVAQFF. CDR3 coding DNA: TGTGCCAGCAGCCAGGACGCGCAACTAGCGGGGGGGCCGGTTGCGCAGTTCTTC.

V usage is TRBV10-3 and J usage is TRBJ2-7; 7 bases agree with TRBD1. The ends lost 0 bases at V and 0 bases at J; junction bases unmatched: 8. Germline V gene sequence: CDR1 ENHRY, CDR2 SYGVKD. The CDR3 is made up of 17 amino acids. CDR3 nucleotides: TGTGCCATCAGTGAGTCTAAGGGGGCAGTGAGCTCCTACGAGCAGTACTTC. As protein: CAISESKGAVSSYEQYF.

To note about this clonotype: A much larger clone is a single base away; this may be a read error. This rearrangement joins TRBV12-3 or TRBV12-4 to TRBJ1-5; D gene ambiguous. The CDR3 totals 13 residues. V was clipped by 2 bases and J by 4 bases, with 6 bases between them. The CDR3 reads CASSLRENQPQHF. The CDR3 nucleotides read TGTGCCAGCAGTTTAAGGGAGAATCAGCCCCAGCATTTT.

The chain couples TRBV28 to TRBJ1-4, with TRBD1 matching over 7 bases. V lost 4 bases and J lost 0; bases outside the gene matches: 8. Germline CDR1 is MDHEN and CDR2 is SYDVKM. This CDR3 has 17 amino acids. The CDR3 coding sequence is TGTGCCAGCAGTTCCGTCGGGACAGCCTCAACTAATGAAAAACTGTTTTTT. The encoded protein is CASSSVGTASTNEKLFF.

This clonotype appeared a few times. This chain uses TRBV4-2 with TRBJ2-3, with D tentatively TRBD2 (7 bases). Trimming removed 2 bases from V and 2 bases from J, with 11 bases in between. Germline lookup yields CDR1 LGHNA and CDR2 YNFKEQ. The CDR3 is 15 residues long. The CDR3 sequence: CASSQKGGHTDTQYF. In DNA, the CDR3 is TGTGCCAGCAGCCAAAAGGGGGGGCACACAGATACGCAGTATTTT.

The chain couples TRBV29-1 to TRBJ1-1; D possibly corresponds to TRBD1 (6 bases). The CDR3 extends over 15 amino acids. V shed 5 bases and J shed 0 bases, with 16 bases lying between them. Per the germline V gene, CDR1 is SQVTM and CDR2 is ANQGSEA. CDR3 sequence: CSVTTGSLMNTEAFF. The DNA for the CDR3 is TGCAGCGTTACCACAGGGAGCCTGATGAACACTGAAGCTTTCTTT.

This chain links TRBV6-1 with TRBJ2-5; 11 nucleotides line up with TRBD2. Germline V CDR1 and CDR2: MNHNS, SASEGT. CDR3 length: 14 amino acids. Unmatched junction bases numbered 7, after V lost 8 bases and J lost 5 bases. The CDR3 sequence: CASCSGGARETQYF. The CDR3 nucleotides read TGTGCCAGCTGTAGCGGGGGGGCGCGGGAGACCCAGTACTTC.

This rearrangement joins TRBV19 to TRBJ1-1, with D possibly TRBD1 on 6 matching bases. The CDR3 length is 14 residues. V was clipped by 6 bases and J by 0 bases, with 11 bases between them. CDR1 and CDR2 (germline): LNHDA, SQIVND (reference sequence). CDR3 protein: CASRVDSLNTEAFF. CDR3 bases: TGTGCCAGTAGGGTGGACAGCTTGAACACTGAAGCTTTCTTT.

This clonotype appeared many times. This rearrangement joins TRBV12-3 or TRBV12-4 to TRBJ2-5; weak D call: TRBD2 (7 bases). Trimming cost V 6 bases and J 7 bases, with 24 bases left between them. CDR3 length equals 16 residues. The CDR3 region has the DNA TGTGCCAGCAGCCAAGGAAGGGGAGGGGGGTGGGGGACCCAGTACTTC. Translation: CASSQGRGGGWGTQYF.

This clonotype was recorded a few times. V is TRBV5-1 and J is TRBJ2-3, with 8 bases fitting TRBD1. This CDR3 is built from 15 residues. From germline, CDR1 is SGHRS and CDR2 YFSETQ. Losses at the gene ends were 4 bases for V and 4 bases for J; bases not matched to a gene: 8. The CDR3 region is CASSDPTGAADTQYF. The CDR3 DNA follows: TGCGCCAGCAGCGACCCGACAGGGGCGGCAGATACGCAGTATTTT.

This clonotype came up many times. The rearrangement uses TRBV6-2 or TRBV6-3 and TRBJ1-1, with D perhaps matching TRBD1 (5 bases). CDR1 is MNHEY and CDR2 is SVGEGT in the germline V gene. The germline V and J ends were trimmed by 5 bases and 0 bases, with 10 bases remaining between them. The CDR3 totals 14 residues. The DNA of the CDR3 is TGTGCCAGCAGTCAGGAGGGGCTGAACACTGAAGCTTTCTTT. It yields the protein CASSQEGLNTEAFF.